This T cell receptor (beta chain) was identified during a study of T-cell memory formation after mild COVID-19. Study in general: Most TCR clusters belonged to a single donor.

Regarding the study as a whole: Contracting clones from day 15 to 85 had balanced CD4/CD8; later expanders favoured CD4+. Researchers report contracting CD4+ clones mostly in CM and EM, with CD8+ clones in EMRA. There was no confirmation that second-wave clones peaking on day 37 were SARS-CoV-2 specific.

TCRdb reprocessed the 5' RACE reads with MiXCR, giving one entry per CDR3 protein. Here the sample spans some 210,000 distinct CDR3 sequences, around 25% being singletons. CDR3 length: 18 residues. In germline, CDR1 is SGHTA, CDR2 FQGNSA. The germline V and J ends were trimmed by 5 bases and 7 bases, with 28 bases remaining between them. To note about this clonotype: Its antigen remains unknown.

Input material: PBMCs or a T cell subset sorted from them (not recorded which). The sequence came from an adult woman who had mild COVID-19 (a few samples of this study predate the infection). Cell type and time point are not known. The chain has TRBV7-2 and TRBJ2-3, with D maybe TRBD2 (6 bases). The CDR3 sequence: CASSIGAPLDGRVNTQYF. The DNA of the CDR3 is TGTGCCAGCAGCATAGGAGCCCCTCTAGACGGGAGAGTTAATACGCAGTATTTT.